This is a list of T cell receptor beta chains from one sample in a study of Ad26.COV2.S vaccination and SARS-CoV-2 variants. The assay was immunoSEQ multiplex PCR, and TCRdb's table has in-frame clones only and misses some. The table has some 300,000 clones, about 82% seen once. Sequences were derived from peripheral blood, sampled in a trial of Ad26.COV2.S vaccine versus placebo. The receptors shown here come from a person aged 18-65 years who received the Ad26.COV2.S COVID-19 vaccine or a placebo. CDR3s include the opening cysteine and the closing phenylalanine or tryptophan. Each record gives: V gene, D gene, J gene, clone size, CDR3 DNA, CDR3 protein. A D gene is named only where the DNA matches it firmly. Some rows mark clone size as missing; the rest say once, few, many or name a class of expanded clone.

TRBV5-1	TRBD1	TRBJ2-2	once	TGCGCCAGCAGCCCCGGGACAGGACTTCCCGGGGAGCTGTTTTTT	CASSPGTGLPGELFF
TRBV19	TRBD1	TRBJ1-5	.	TGTGCCAGTAGTATCCGTCTACCACAGGGGGCTCGGCAGCCCCAGCATTTT	CASSIRLPQGARQPQHF
TRBV15	.	TRBJ2-7	.	TGTGCCACCAGCCCATTGGGGGATCCCTACGAGCAGTACTTC	CATSPLGDPYEQYF
TRBV28	.	TRBJ2-2	.	TGTGCCAGCAGTTTTGCTAGCGTAAACACCGGGGAGCTGTTTTTT	CASSFASVNTGELFF
TRBV6-5	.	TRBJ1-4	.	TGTGCCAGCAGGGGTTCTATTAAGGAAAAACTGTTTTTT	CASRGSIKEKLFF
TRBV5-5	TRBD1	TRBJ1-4	.	TGTGCCAGCAGCTTGTTGTGGACAGGGGGCGCGAGAACTAATGAAAAACTGTTTTTT	CASSLLWTGGARTNEKLFF
TRBV29-1	.	TRBJ1-2	.	TGCAGCGTCGCAGGGGTGGTGGACTATGGCTACACCTTC	CSVAGVVDYGYTF
TRBV29-1	.	TRBJ2-7	.	TGCAGCGCCCGAGGGTCCGGGGACTCCTACGAGCAGTACTTC	CSARGSGDSYEQYF
TRBV24-1	.	TRBJ2-3	.	TGTGCCACCAGTGATTTCTGGGAAGCAAATAGCACAGATACGCAGTATTTT	CATSDFWEANSTDTQYF
TRBV5-1	.	TRBJ1-4	.	TGCGCCAGCAGCTTGGCACACCCCGAGGGTGAAAAACTGTTTTTT	CASSLAHPEGEKLFF
TRBV28	.	TRBJ1-1	.	TGTGCCAGCAGTTTAACCCCAGGCATGAACACTGAAGCTTTCTTT	CASSLTPGMNTEAFF
TRBV6-6	.	TRBJ1-5	.	TGTGCCAGCAGTTATTCCAACAGCAATCAGCCCCAGCATTTT	CASSYSNSNQPQHF
TRBV5-6	TRBD1	TRBJ1-1	.	TGTGCCAGCAGCCTCGCTTACAGGGGGCGTACTGAAGCTTTCTTT	CASSLAYRGRTEAFF
TRBV29-1	.	TRBJ2-5	few	TGCAGCGTTGAAGATGGAAAGAACGTGTACCAAGAGACCCAGTACTTC	CSVEDGKNVYQETQYF
TRBV4-2	.	TRBJ2-7	.	TGTGCCAGCAGCCAAGAGAATGTGGCGGGGAGCTCCTACGAGCAGTACTTC	CASSQENVAGSSYEQYF
TRBV28	.	TRBJ1-1	few	TGTGCCAGCAGTTTGCCGCTGAGGTTCCCAGGGACGGTCATGAACACTGAAGCTTTCTTT	CASSLPLRFPGTVMNTEAFF
TRBV18	TRBD1	TRBJ2-1	.	TGTGCCAGCTCACGCGGGACAGGGGAGGACAATGAGCAGTTCTTC	CASSRGTGEDNEQFF
TRBV3-1/TRBV3-2	TRBD2	TRBJ2-2	once	TGTGCCAGCAAGGCGGGGGGCAGTGGCGGGGAGCTGTTTTTT	CASKAGGSGGELFF
TRBV7-8	.	TRBJ2-2	.	TGTGCCAGCAGCTTAGTACAGGGTAACACCGGGGAGCTGTTTTTT	CASSLVQGNTGELFF
TRBV6-5	.	TRBJ2-5	few	TGTGCCAGCAGGCGATCAGGGTACCAAGAGACCCAGTACTTC	CASRRSGYQETQYF
TRBV19	TRBD1	TRBJ2-5	.	TGTGCCAGTAGTGGACAGGCCCCAGGGACCCAGTACTTC	CASSGQAPGTQYF
TRBV5-1	TRBD1	TRBJ2-6	.	TGCGCCAGCAGTTGGGGGACAGGAGGCTCGGGGACTCCCACTGGGGCCAACGTCCTGACTTTC	CASSWGTGGSGTPTGANVLTF
TRBV10-3	.	TRBJ1-3	.	TGTGCCATCAGTGAGTCGAAGTTTTCCGGAAACACCATATATTTT	CAISESKFSGNTIYF
TRBV19	TRBD1	TRBJ2-5	.	TGTGCCAGTAGTATAAGGGGACAGGGAGGAGAGACCCAGTACTTC	CASSIRGQGGETQYF
TRBV7-7	.	TRBJ1-3	.	TGTGCTAGCAGCCCTAAACCCGAGGCCCCCTCTGGAAACACCATATATTTT	CASSPKPEAPSGNTIYF
TRBV9	.	TRBJ1-3	.	TGTGCCAGCAGCGTTGACCCAGCAAACACCATATATTTT	CASSVDPANTIYF
TRBV6-1	.	TRBJ1-6	.	TGTGCCAGCAGTTATGGGACATTTAGGTCACCCCTCCACTTT	CASSYGTFRSPLHF
TRBV7-8	TRBD2	TRBJ2-3	.	TGTGCCAGCAGCCTAACCCCGGGACTAGCGGTATACACAGATACGCAGTATTTT	CASSLTPGLAVYTDTQYF
TRBV6-5	.	TRBJ1-1	.	TGTGCCAGCAGTTATCGGCTCGAAGCTTTCTTT	CASSYRLEAFF
TRBV2	.	TRBJ2-5	.	TGTGCCAGCAGACCTACGACAGCGCCCCCGGGGGCCCAGTACTTC	CASRPTTAPPGAQYF
TRBV7-2	.	TRBJ2-1	.	TGTGCCAGCAGCCCACGGAAGGGAGCTGAGCAGTTCTTC	CASSPRKGAEQFF
TRBV3-1/TRBV3-2	TRBD1	TRBJ2-7	.	TGTGCCAGCAGCCCCTCGGACAGGGGGCAAATAGGGCTTTACGAGCAGTACTTC	CASSPSDRGQIGLYEQYF
TRBV19	.	TRBJ1-2	.	TGTGCCAGTAGTATTTATACCGGCAGGGGACAATATGGCTACACCTTC	CASSIYTGRGQYGYTF
TRBV29-1	TRBD1	TRBJ1-4	few	TGCAGCGTTCGGGGACAGTTTAATGAAAAACTGTTTTTT	CSVRGQFNEKLFF
TRBV29-1	.	TRBJ2-7	.	TGCAGCGTTAAAGGGATACCCTACGAGCAGTACTTC	CSVKGIPYEQYF
TRBV5-4	.	TRBJ1-1	.	TGTGCCAGCAGCTTAACCGGGGGCACTGAAGCTTTCTTT	CASSLTGGTEAFF
TRBV27	.	TRBJ2-1	.	TGTGCCAGCGGATTGACTAGAGACAATGAGCAGTTCTTC	CASGLTRDNEQFF